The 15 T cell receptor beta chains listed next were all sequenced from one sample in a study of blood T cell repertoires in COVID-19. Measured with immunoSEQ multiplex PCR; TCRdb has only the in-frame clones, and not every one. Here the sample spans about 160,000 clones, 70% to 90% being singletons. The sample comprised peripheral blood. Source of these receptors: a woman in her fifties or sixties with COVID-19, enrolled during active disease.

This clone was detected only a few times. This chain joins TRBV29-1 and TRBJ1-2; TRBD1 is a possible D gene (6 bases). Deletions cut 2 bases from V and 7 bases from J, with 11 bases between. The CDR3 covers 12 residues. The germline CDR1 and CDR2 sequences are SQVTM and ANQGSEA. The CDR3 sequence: CSVEQGLRGYTF. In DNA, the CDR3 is TGCAGCGTTGAACAGGGGCTTCGTGGCTACACCTTC.

The CDR3 bases are TGTGCCAGCAGCCGGGGACAGGGGGATCAGCCCCAGCATTTT. It translates to CASSRGQGDQPQHF. The chain couples TRBV2 to TRBJ1-5; 11 positions match TRBD1. The length of the CDR3 is 14 residues. The trim removed 6 bases at V and 5 bases at J, leaving 3 bases unmatched. Germline-derived CDR1 and CDR2 are SNHLY and FYNNEI.

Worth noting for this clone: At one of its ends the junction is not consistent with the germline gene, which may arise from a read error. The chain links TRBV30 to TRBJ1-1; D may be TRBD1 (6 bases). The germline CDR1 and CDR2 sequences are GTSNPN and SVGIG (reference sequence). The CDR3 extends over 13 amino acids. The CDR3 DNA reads TGTGCCCGGAGGGGGGCGGCGAACACTGAAGCTTTCTTT. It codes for CARRGAANTEAFF.

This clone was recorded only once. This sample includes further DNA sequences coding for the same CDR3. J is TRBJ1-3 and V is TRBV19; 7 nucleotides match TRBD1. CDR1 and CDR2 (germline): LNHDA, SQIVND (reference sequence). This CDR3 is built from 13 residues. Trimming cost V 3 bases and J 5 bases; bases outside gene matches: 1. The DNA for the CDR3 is TGTGCCAGTAGTATGGGACAGCGAAACACCATATATTTT. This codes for CASSMGQRNTIYF.

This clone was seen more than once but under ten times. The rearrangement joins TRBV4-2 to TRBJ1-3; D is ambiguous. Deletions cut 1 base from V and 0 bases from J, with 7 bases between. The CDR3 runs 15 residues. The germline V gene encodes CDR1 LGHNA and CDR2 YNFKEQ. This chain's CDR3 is CASSQGVISGNTIYF. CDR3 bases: TGTGCCAGCAGCCAAGGCGTGATCTCTGGAAACACCATATATTTT.

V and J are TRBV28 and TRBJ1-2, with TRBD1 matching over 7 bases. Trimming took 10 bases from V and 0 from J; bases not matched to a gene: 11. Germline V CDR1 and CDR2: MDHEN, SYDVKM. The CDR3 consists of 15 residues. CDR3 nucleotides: TGTGCCACCCGAACCGGGACAGTCGCTAACTATGGCTACACCTTC. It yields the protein CATRTGTVANYGYTF.

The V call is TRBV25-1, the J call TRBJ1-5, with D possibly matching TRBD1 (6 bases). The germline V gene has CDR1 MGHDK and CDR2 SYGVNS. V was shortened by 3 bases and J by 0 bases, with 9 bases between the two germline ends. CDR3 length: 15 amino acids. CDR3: CASSEGTLSNQPQHF. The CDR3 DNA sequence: TGTGCCAGCAGTGAGGGGACACTTAGCAATCAGCCCCAGCATTTT.

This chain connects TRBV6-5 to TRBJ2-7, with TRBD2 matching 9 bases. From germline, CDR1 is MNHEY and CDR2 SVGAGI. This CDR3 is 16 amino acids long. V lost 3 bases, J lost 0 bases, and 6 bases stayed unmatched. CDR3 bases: TGTGCCAGCAGTTATGGGCCTAGCGGGGTCTCCTACGAGCAGTACTTC. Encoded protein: CASSYGPSGVSYEQYF.

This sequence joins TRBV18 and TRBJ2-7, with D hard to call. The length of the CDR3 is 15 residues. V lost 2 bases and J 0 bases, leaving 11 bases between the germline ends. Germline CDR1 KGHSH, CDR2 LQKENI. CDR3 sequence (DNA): TGTGCCAGCTCACCAGAATTGGCAGGCTCCTACGAGCAGTACTTC. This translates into CASSPELAGSYEQYF.

The CDR3 region is CASSLDSYTEAFF. The CDR3 DNA reads as TGTGCCAGCAGCTTGGACAGTTACACTGAAGCTTTCTTT. This chain connects TRBV5-5 to TRBJ1-1, with D unclear. Germline assignment: CDR1 SGHKS and CDR2 YYEKEE (reference sequence). This CDR3 has 13 residues. V was cut by 0 bases and J by 3 bases, with 6 bases left in between.

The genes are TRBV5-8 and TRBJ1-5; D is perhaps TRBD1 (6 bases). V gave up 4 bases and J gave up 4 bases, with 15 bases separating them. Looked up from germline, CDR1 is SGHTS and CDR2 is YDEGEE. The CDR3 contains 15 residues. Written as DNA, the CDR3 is TGTGCCAGCAGCCCTCAGGGGTTTTTAAATCAGCCCCAGCATTTT. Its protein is CASSPQGFLNQPQHF. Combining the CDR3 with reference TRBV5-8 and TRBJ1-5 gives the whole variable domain EAGVTQSPTHLIKTRGQQATLRCSPISGHTSVYWYQQALGLGLQFLLWYDEGEERNRGNFPPRFSGRQFPNYSSELNVNALELEDSALYLCASSPQGFLNQPQHFGDGTRLSIL.

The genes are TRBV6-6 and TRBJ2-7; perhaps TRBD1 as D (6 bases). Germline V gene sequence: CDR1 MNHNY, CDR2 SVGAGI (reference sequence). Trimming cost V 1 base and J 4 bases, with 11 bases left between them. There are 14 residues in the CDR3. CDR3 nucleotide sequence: TGTGCCAGCAGTTACTGGCAGGGGCAATACGAGCAGTACTTC. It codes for CASSYWQGQYEQYF.

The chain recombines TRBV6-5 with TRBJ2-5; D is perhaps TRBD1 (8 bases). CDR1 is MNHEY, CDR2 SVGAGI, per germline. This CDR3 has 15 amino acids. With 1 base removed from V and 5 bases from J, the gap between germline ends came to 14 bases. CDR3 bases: TGTGCCAGCAGTTACTTCACAGGGGGGGACGAGACCCAGTACTTC. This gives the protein CASSYFTGGDETQYF.

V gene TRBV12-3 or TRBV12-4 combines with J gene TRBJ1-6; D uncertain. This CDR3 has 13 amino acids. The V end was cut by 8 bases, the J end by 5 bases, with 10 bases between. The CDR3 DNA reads TGTGCCAGCCGAACTTTCCATAATTCACCCCTCCACTTT. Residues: CASRTFHNSPLHF.

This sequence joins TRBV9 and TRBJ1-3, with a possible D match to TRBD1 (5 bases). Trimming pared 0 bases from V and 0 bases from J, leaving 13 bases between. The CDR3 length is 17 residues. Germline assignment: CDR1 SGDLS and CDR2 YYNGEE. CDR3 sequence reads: CASSVGGGVFSGNTIYF. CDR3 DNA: TGTGCCAGCAGCGTAGGAGGAGGGGTCTTCTCTGGAAACACCATATATTTT.